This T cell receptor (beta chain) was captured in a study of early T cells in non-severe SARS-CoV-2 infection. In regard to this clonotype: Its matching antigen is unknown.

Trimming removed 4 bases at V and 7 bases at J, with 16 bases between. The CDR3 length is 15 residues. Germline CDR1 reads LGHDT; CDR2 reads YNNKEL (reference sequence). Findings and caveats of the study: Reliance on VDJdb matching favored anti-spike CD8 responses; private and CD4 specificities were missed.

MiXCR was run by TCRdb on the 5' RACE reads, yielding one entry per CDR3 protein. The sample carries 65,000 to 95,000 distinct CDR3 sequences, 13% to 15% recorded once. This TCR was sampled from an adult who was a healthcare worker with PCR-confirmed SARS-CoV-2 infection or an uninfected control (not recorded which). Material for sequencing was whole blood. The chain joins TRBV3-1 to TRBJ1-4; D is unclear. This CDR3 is CASSPGWGEGEKLFF. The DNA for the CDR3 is TGTGCCAGCAGCCCGGGGTGGGGAGAAGGTGAAAAACTGTTTTTT.